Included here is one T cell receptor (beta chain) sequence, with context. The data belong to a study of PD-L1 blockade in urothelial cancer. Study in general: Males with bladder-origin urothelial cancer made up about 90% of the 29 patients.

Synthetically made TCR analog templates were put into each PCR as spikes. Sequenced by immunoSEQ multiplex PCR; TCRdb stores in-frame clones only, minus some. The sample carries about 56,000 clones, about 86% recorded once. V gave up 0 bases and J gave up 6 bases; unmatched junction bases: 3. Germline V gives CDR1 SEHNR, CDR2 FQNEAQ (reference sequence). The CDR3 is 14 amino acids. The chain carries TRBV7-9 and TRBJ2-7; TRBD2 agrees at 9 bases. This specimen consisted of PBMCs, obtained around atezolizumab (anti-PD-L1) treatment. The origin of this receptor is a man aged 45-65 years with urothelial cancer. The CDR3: CASSLAGAGGEQYF. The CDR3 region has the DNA TGTGCCAGCAGCTTAGCGGGAGCGGGAGGCGAGCAGTACTTC.